The sample holds one count of the clone carrying this T cell receptor beta chain. The data belong to a study of blood T cell repertoires in COVID-19. The CDR3 extends over 14 amino acids. The germline CDR1 and CDR2 sequences are LNHDA and SQIVND (reference sequence). Trimming at V came to 5 bases and at J to 8 bases, leaving 7 bases not matched to a gene. Original handling: Estimates of nucleated cell counts were drawn from the amplification of reference gene primers. TCRdb's copy holds only in-frame clones and misses some; the assay was immunoSEQ multiplex PCR. V, J and clone size reflect that table, while D and trimming were determined from the DNA. The data show roughly 43,000 clones, with roughly nine tenths seen just once and roughly 16% held by the top ten.

Material for sequencing was peripheral blood. The sequence was collected from a man aged 70 or older with active COVID-19. The chain employs TRBV19 and TRBJ2-4; 9 positions match TRBD2. Written as DNA, the CDR3 is TGTGCCAGTAGTCCCATTAGCGGGGGACACATTCAGTACTTC. This sequence encodes CASSPISGGHIQYF.